Below, one TCR beta chain is given with its context. This clone has a single count. The specificity of this receptor is unknown. Per-nucleotide qualities are absent, and no much larger clonotype sits a single base away. The QIAamp DNA FFPE kit was used to extract genomic DNA from formalin-fixed paraffin-embedded autopsy tissue. TCRbeta CDR3 regions were amplified by the immunoSEQ bias-controlled multiplex PCR and were subjected to high-throughput sequencing. The study's processing was this. The immunoSEQ vendor pipeline collapsed and filtered the CDR3 sequences so that the abundance and frequency of each unique TCRbeta CDR3 could be quantified. Dominant CDR3 amino acid sequences were clustered with SARS-CoV-2-specific ImmuneCODE TCRbeta sequences by CD-HIT using a 90% global sequence identity threshold. Clones with frequencies of 0.1 to 1 were classed as hyperexpanded, and 0.01 to 0.1 as large. CDR3 amino acid sequences and V and J gene assignments of dominant clones were confirmed with MiXCR. The R stringdist package was used to compute Levenshtein distances between the patient clonotypes and the ImmuneCODE hits. In TCRdb, the immuneACCESS table is reduced to in-frame sequences with V and J assigned. These tables do not hold every clone; where another copy was compared, an unresolved V gene accounts for under half, and the others remain unexplained. That table furnishes V, J and clone size, whereas the DNA furnished D and trimming. The sample table lists about 10,000 clones, roughly 91% of them with a count of one. The leading ten clones occupy 2% to 2.5% of the sample.

The source of the sample is a study of T cell repertoires in MIS-A myocarditis (dated 2022 in TCRdb). V is shortened by 0 bases, J by 2 bases, and the region joining them spans 14 bases. CDR3 length: 17 amino acids, cysteine to phenylalanine. Only the CDR3 portion is preserved as DNA: 51 bases, with reading frame beginning at the first base. CDR1 and CDR2 are read off the germline V gene as MGHRA and YSYEKL. The chain is made from TRBV4-1 and TRBJ1-3; the D gene cannot be resolved reliably. This sequence was found in a man younger than 35 with fulminant myocarditis from multisystem inflammatory syndrome in adults (MIS-A) after COVID-19. Sample: thoracic lymph node tissue obtained at autopsy. The nucleotides are TGCGCCAGCAGCCAAGATCAGAGCTTTTCCCCTGGAAACACCATATATTTT. This gives the protein CASSQDQSFSPGNTIYF.